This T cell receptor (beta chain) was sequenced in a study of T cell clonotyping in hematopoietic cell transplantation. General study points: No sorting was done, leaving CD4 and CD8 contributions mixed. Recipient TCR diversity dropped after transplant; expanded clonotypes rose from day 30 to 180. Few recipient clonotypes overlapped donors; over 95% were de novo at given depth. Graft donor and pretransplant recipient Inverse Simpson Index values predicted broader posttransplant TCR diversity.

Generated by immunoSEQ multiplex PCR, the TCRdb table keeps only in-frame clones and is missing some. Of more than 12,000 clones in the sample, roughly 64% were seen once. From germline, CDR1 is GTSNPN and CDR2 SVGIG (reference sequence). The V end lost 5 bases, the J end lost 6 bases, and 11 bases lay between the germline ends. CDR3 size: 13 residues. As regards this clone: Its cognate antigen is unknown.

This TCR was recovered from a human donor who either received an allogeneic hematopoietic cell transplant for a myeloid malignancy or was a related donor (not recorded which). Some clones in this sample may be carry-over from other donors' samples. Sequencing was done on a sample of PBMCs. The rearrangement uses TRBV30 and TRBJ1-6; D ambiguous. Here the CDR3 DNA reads TGTGCCTGGCTACGAGACTTTAATTCACCCCTCCACTTT. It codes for CAWLRDFNSPLHF.